Presented here are 12 T cell receptor beta chains from one specimen sequenced in a study of blood T cell repertoires in COVID-19 (TCRdb year 2020). Library generation was performed with the immunoSEQ multiplex PCR assay. Drawn from immuneACCESS, this table holds only the in-frame rearrangements with V and J called that TCRdb kept. Clones are partly lost; checked studies trace under half to an unresolved V gene and leave the rest unexplained. Across this sample there are around 130,000 clones, with around 87% seen only once. Approximately 28% of the sample rests with the top ten. The source material was peripheral blood. The source is a man aged 70 or older with active or convalescent COVID-19.

V usage is TRBV20-1 and J usage is TRBJ1-2; D unresolved. Germline CDR1 is DFQATT and CDR2 is SNEGSKA (reference sequence). Trimming cost V 6 bases and J 2 bases, with 7 bases left between them. This CDR3 has 11 amino acids. For the CDR3, the DNA is TGCAGTGCCGCCGGGAACTATGGCTACACCTTC. It is translated as CSAAGNYGYTF.

CDR3: CASRGLAGVYEQYF. The CDR3 nucleotides are TGTGCCAGCAGGGGACTAGCGGGAGTCTACGAGCAGTACTTC. This chain links TRBV27 with TRBJ2-7; 14 bases line up with TRBD2. Unmatched junction bases numbered 1, after V lost 6 bases and J lost 3 bases. The CDR3 covers 14 residues. Germline assignment: CDR1 MNHEY and CDR2 SMNVEV (reference sequence).

This clone was observed a handful of times. The gene calls are TRBV15 and TRBJ2-3; D remains unclear. Trimming cost V 5 bases and J 4 bases, with 10 bases left between them. Germline-derived CDR1 and CDR2 are LNHNV and YYDKDF (reference sequence). The length of the CDR3 is 13 residues. The CDR3 sequence is CATSHLRSDTQYF. The CDR3 nucleotides are TGTGCCACCAGCCACCTAAGATCAGATACGCAGTATTTT.

The J gene is TRBJ1-1, the V gene TRBV5-1; D is possibly TRBD1 (6 bases). Germline V gives CDR1 SGHRS, CDR2 YFSETQ. Trimming took off 4 bases at V and 4 bases at J, with 14 bases between the two ends. This CDR3 has 14 residues. As DNA, the CDR3 is TGCGCCAGCAGCGCGCAGGGGACCACCACTGAAGCTTTCTTT. This gives the protein CASSAQGTTTEAFF.

This clone was counted a few times. The chain employs TRBV3-1 (or the pseudogene TRBV3-2) and TRBJ2-7, with 7 positions matching TRBD2. The germline V gene has CDR1 LGHDT and CDR2 YNNKEL (reference sequence). This CDR3 has 15 residues. V lost 4 bases to trimming and J lost 0 bases; unmatched junction nucleotides: 6. The CDR3 nucleotides read TGTGCCAGCAGCCCAAAACTAGCGACCTCCTACGAGCAGTACTTC. It codes for CASSPKLATSYEQYF.

The rearrangement joins TRBV4-2 to TRBJ1-1; the D gene is possibly TRBD1 (5 bases). This CDR3 comprises 15 residues. The V gene lost 1 base and the J gene lost 1 base, with 10 bases spanning the gap. The germline V gene encodes CDR1 LGHNA and CDR2 YNFKEQ. In DNA, the CDR3 is TGTGCCAGCAGCCAAGTCACAGGAAGGAACACTGAAGCTTTCTTT. Amino acids: CASSQVTGRNTEAFF.

The chain carries TRBV28 and TRBJ2-7, with 11 bases that match TRBD2. This CDR3 is 15 amino acids long. The germline CDR1 and CDR2 sequences are MDHEN and SYDVKM. V lost 6 bases, J lost 0 bases, and 4 bases stayed unmatched. CDR3 residues: CASRTGLAGSYEQYF. In DNA, the CDR3 is TGTGCCAGCAGGACAGGACTAGCGGGCTCCTACGAGCAGTACTTC.

This chain connects TRBV28 to TRBJ1-6; the D gene is possibly TRBD1 (5 bases). The CDR3 extends over 15 amino acids. CDR1 and CDR2 (germline): MDHEN, SYDVKM. Trimming cost V 6 bases and J 5 bases, with 14 bases left between them. The CDR3 coding sequence is TGTGCCAGCAGCCCAGGGATTGGGGATAATTCACCCCTCCACTTT. Protein product: CASSPGIGDNSPLHF.

This chain links TRBV6-2 or TRBV6-3 with TRBJ2-1, with TRBD2 matching 7 bases. Germline trimming cut 3 bases from V and 4 bases from J; bases unmatched to any gene: 21. Germline V CDR1 and CDR2: MNHEY, SVGEGT. The CDR3 extends over 20 amino acids. The CDR3 nucleotides read TGTGCCAGCAGTTATCCGGATATAACCCTTGCACGGGAGGTTTACAATGAGCAGTTCTTC. Translating gives CASSYPDITLAREVYNEQFF.

This chain uses TRBV6-5 with TRBJ1-2, with 8 bases matching TRBD1. This CDR3 has 16 residues. Germline V CDR1 and CDR2: MNHEY, SVGAGI. J was trimmed by 5 bases and V by 2 bases; bases with no gene match: 10. The CDR3 DNA is TGTGCCAGCAGTTACCCTCATGGACAGGGTGGTTATGGCTACACCTTC. This gives the protein CASSYPHGQGGYGYTF.

The chain joins TRBV19 to TRBJ2-2; TRBD2 matches 7 bases. Germline V gene sequence: CDR1 LNHDA, CDR2 SQIVND (reference sequence). V dropped 5 bases and J dropped 1; count of bases not matched to a gene: 13. The CDR3 extends over 18 amino acids. CDR3 bases: TGTGCCAGTAGTCCCAGATCAAGGGCTAGCGGGAACACCGGGGAGCTGTTTTTT. The encoded protein is CASSPRSRASGNTGELFF.

The genes are TRBV3-1 (or the pseudogene TRBV3-2) and TRBJ2-7; TRBD1 matches 10 bases. Germline CDR1 is LGHDT and CDR2 is YNNKEL (reference sequence). Unmatched junction bases numbered 11, after V lost 4 bases and J lost 5 bases. This CDR3 is built from 16 residues. CDR3 coding DNA: TGTGCCAGCAGCCCCATCCGACAGGGGGCCAGGAACGAGCAGTACTTC. Translating it yields CASSPIRQGARNEQYF.